This record covers a single T cell receptor (beta chain). This record belongs to a study of somatic mutations in cytotoxic T cells in rheumatoid arthritis. Across the study: Including V beta1+ cells that were sequenced for TCRB, some T-cell populations stained with V beta antibodies were flow-sorted at nearly 100% purity.

TCRdb keeps only in-frame clones here, not all; method: immunoSEQ multiplex PCR. The sample yields approximately 25,000 clones, roughly 69% seen once. Germline lookup yields CDR1 SEHNR and CDR2 FQNEAQ (reference sequence). The CDR3 covers 14 residues. V was pared by 0 bases and J by 3 bases, with 8 bases between. Positive magnetic bead selection was used to isolate CD4+ and CD8+ cells; purity was checked by flow cytometry. The source material was CD8+ T cells sorted from blood. The chain recombines TRBV7-9 with TRBJ2-5, with TRBD1 as a possible D gene (5 bases). The receptor was isolated from a woman between 18 and 29 years old in good health. The CDR3 loop reads CASSLARQKETQYF. CDR3 sequence (DNA): TGTGCCAGCAGCTTAGCTCGACAGAAAGAGACCCAGTACTTC.